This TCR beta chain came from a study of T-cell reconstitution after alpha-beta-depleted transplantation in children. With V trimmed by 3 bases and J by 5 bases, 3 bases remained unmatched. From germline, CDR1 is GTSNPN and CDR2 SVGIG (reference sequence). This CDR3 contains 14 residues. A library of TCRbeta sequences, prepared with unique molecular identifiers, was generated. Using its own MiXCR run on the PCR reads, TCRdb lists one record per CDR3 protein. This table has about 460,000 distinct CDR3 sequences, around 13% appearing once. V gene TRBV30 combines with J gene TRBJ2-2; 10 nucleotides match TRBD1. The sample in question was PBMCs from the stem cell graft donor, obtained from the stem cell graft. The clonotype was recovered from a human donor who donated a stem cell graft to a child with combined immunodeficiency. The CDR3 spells CAWSGQGGTGELFF. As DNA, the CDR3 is TGTGCCTGGAGCGGACAGGGGGGGACCGGGGAGCTGTTTTTT.